This section outlines one T cell receptor beta chain sequence together with its context. As yet, its antigen is unknown. This table comes from immunoSEQ multiplex PCR, and its TCRdb copy is limited to in-frame clones, with some not included. The sample yields approximately 83,000 clones, roughly 88% seen once. This entry is derived from a study of T cells in localized non-small cell lung cancer. Study-level findings and limits: The greatest T cell clonality was found in uninvolved adjacent lung (higher than in tumor). Sequencing covered just one tumor region, so heterogeneity cannot be ruled out. Median about 58 top-100 tumor clones were shared with paired adjacent lung. Longer overall survival was associated with a higher density of T cells in the blood.

Between the trimmed V and J ends, which lost 1 base and 4 bases, there was a span of 20 bases. Per germline, CDR1 SGHAT and CDR2 FQDESV (reference sequence). CDR3 length: 17 amino acids. The chain joins TRBV11-1 to TRBJ2-7; maybe TRBD2 (7 bases). This material consisted of PBMCs, taken before any cancer treatment. This TCR was recovered from a woman aged 35 to 75 with stage II squamous cell lung carcinoma. The CDR3 sequence is CASSLGGRGQYPYEQYF. The CDR3 nucleotides are TGTGCCAGCAGCTTAGGAGGGAGGGGACAATATCCTTACGAGCAGTACTTC.